This TCR beta chain derives from a study of regulatory T cells. Study-level points and caveats: Hydrophobic residues at CDR3 positions 6 and 7 were enriched in conventional CD4+ T cells of CD3G-deficient patients.

CDR3 length: 14 residues. V lost 6 bases to trimming and J lost 0 bases, with 12 bases between them. Germline V CDR1 and CDR2: LNHDA, SQIVND (reference sequence). A word on this clone: As yet, its antigen is unknown.

Amplification used 52 TRBV primers and 13 TRBJ primers. Sequencing was performed with immunoSEQ multiplex PCR; in TCRdb, only in-frame clones are kept and a portion is missing. Among some 31,000 clones listed, 93% were seen once. The chain is built from TRBV19 and TRBJ2-7, with TRBD2 as a possible D gene (5 bases). This sequence was found in a child younger than 10 with CD3G deficiency. Sequencing used conventional CD4+ T cells sorted from blood. The CDR3 sequence is CASRRTGSSYEQYF. The CDR3 bases are TGTGCCAGTAGACGGACTGGCAGCTCCTACGAGCAGTACTTC.